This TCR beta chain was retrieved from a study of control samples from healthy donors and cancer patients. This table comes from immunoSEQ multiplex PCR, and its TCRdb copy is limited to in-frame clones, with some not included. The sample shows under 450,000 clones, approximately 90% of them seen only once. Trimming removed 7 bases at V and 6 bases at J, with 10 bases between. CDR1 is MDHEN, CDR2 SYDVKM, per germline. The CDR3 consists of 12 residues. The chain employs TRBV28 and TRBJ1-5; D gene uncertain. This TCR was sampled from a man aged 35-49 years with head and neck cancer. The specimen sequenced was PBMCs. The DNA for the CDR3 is TGTGCCAGCACTCGAGGGCCTCAGCCCCAGCATTTT. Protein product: CASTRGPQPQHF.